These T cell receptor beta chains were read from a single sample in a study of identical twins. TCRdb fed the 5' RACE reads into MiXCR, producing one record per CDR3 protein. The profile shows hundreds of thousands of distinct CDR3 sequences, roughly 7% of them singletons. This sample also appeared in a second study, on yellow fever vaccine responses in identical twins.

The sequencing sample was made of memory (CD45RO+) T cells sorted from blood. The receptors stem from a woman younger than 35 in good health. CDR3s leave out the opening cysteine and the closing phenylalanine or tryptophan. Rows give clone size only sometimes, using once, few, many, or a class for an expanded clone.

abundance	j_gene	v_gene	CDR3aa
many	TRBJ2-4	TRBV4-1	ASSQGAVLGSAKNIQY
few	TRBJ1-2	TRBV20-1	SAVFYGYT
many	TRBJ1-2	TRBV14	ASSQFFSNYGYT
.	TRBJ2-3	TRBV29-1	SGGLAGGFGYTDTQY
few	TRBJ2-3	TRBV6-2/TRBV6-3	ASSAQQGYTQY
many	TRBJ1-2	TRBV27	ASSLSGGGGYT
.	TRBJ2-3	TRBV9	ASSAPPGTGAVDTQY
.	TRBJ1-4	TRBV28	ASSLRQGGDEKLF
many	TRBJ1-2	TRBV7-8	ASSLLGLAALNYGYT
few	TRBJ1-5	TRBV10-2	ASGQTHSNQPQH
.	TRBJ2-1	TRBV11-2	ASSLHGSKVLNEQF
.	TRBJ2-1	TRBV5-1	ASTPDNADEQF
few	TRBJ2-2	TRBV28	ASSHTIRGTGELF
.	TRBJ1-1	TRBV12-3/TRBV12-4	ASSLLREAF